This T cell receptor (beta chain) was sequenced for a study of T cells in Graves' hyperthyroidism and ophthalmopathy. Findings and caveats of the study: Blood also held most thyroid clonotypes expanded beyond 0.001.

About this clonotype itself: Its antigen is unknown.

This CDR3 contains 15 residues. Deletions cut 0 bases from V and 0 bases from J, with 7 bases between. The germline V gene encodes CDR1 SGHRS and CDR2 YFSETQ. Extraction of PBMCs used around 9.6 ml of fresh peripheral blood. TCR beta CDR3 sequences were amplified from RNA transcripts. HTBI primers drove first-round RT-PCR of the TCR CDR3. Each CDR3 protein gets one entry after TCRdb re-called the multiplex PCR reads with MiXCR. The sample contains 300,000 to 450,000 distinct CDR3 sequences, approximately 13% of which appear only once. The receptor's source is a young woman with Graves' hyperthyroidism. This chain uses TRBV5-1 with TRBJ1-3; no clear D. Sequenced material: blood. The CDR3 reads CASSLAAASGNTIYF. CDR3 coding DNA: TGCGCCAGCAGCTTGGCAGCAGCCTCTGGAAACACCATATATTTT.